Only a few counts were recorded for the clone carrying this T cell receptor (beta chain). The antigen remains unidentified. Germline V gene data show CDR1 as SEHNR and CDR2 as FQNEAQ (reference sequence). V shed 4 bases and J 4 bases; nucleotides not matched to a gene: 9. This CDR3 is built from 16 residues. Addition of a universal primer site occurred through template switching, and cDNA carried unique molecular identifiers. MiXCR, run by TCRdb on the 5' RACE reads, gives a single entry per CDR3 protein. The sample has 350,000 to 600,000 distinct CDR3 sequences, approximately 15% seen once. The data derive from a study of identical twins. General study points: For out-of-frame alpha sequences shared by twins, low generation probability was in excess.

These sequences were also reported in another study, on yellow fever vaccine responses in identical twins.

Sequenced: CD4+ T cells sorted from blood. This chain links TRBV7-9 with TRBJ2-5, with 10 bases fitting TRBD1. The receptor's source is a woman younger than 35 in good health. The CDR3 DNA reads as TGTGCCAGCAGCTCTCGTTTCGGGACAGGGGTAGAGACCCAGTACTTC. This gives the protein CASSSRFGTGVETQYF.